This paragraph reports one T cell receptor (beta chain). Its antigen is unknown. PCR amplification relied on 60 Vbeta primers (plus 13 Jbeta primers). In the original analysis: The count from a later analysis was tens of millions of unique TCR beta chains, some 12 million of them shared. Clones were read by immunoSEQ multiplex PCR, and TCRdb kept only the in-frame ones, dropping some. V and J calls and clone size come straight from that table; D and trimming were deduced from the DNA. The sample yields roughly 140,000 clones, over 60% seen once. This record belongs to a study of cytomegalovirus exposure and HLA in healthy donors. Study information: Findings of an earlier analysis included more than 90 million unique TCR beta sequences from around 180 million T cells.

Study conclusions and caveats: An apparent linkage of common viral pathogens to several of the most significant clusters emerged in a later analysis. CMV serostatus was the sole immune exposure information available.

The sample comprised PBMCs. This sequence was found in a young woman in good health and CMV-seropositive.

The CDR3, as DNA: TGTGCCAGCAGCTCCTACAGGGGCCACTATGGCTACACCTTC. Its protein is CASSSYRGHYGYTF. This chain connects TRBV7-2 to TRBJ1-2; TRBD1 agrees at 7 bases. The CDR3 length is 14 residues. The V and J ends lost 4 bases and 3 bases, in that order; junction bases with no gene match: 5. CDR1 is SGHTA and CDR2 is FQGNSA in the germline V gene.